This entry lists 32 T cell receptor beta chains sequenced from one sample in a study of blood T cells in healthy people across ages (dated by TCRdb to between 2014 and 2017). The library was produced with 5' RACE. The sequencer was an Illumina HiSeq 2500. A second PCR of 7 to 11 cycles was run with a J-beta primer mix and a sample-barcoded 5' primer. TCRdb trimmed the raw reads at Q25, called clones with MiXCR and kept productive beta chains. Identical CDR3 protein sequences are pooled into one entry, listed with their most common genes and DNA. Within this sample are fewer than 900,000 distinct CDR3 sequences, with 35% to 45% of them counted one time only. The ten top clones hold approximately 22% of the sample. Sequencing was done on a sample of blood. The origin of the receptors is a woman aged 55-70 years in good health.

This sequence joins TRBV27 and TRBJ2-3; D is uncertain. CDR1 is MNHEY and CDR2 is SMNVEV in the germline V gene (reference sequence). Deletions cut 0 bases from V and 5 bases from J, with 6 bases between. The CDR3 runs to 13 residues. DNA for the CDR3: TGTGCCAGCAGTTTATCCCGGTTAGATACGCAGTATTTT. Amino acids: CASSLSRLDTQYF.

The J gene is TRBJ2-7, the V gene TRBV28; 7 bases line up with TRBD1. The CDR3 sequence is 14 residues long. The junction had 7 bases not matched to a gene; V was cut back by 5 bases and J by 3 bases. The germline V gene has CDR1 MDHEN and CDR2 SYDVKM. The CDR3 DNA follows: TGTGCCAGCAGTCCCTGGGCAGGGGGCTACGAGCAGTACTTC. This gives the protein CASSPWAGGYEQYF.

This clonotype was counted at least ten times. This chain connects TRBV5-1 to TRBJ2-6; the D is unclear. CDR1 and CDR2 (germline): SGHRS, YFSETQ. Trimming stripped 4 bases from V and 4 bases from J, with 12 bases between. The CDR3 covers 15 residues. CDR3 region: CASSAFGRGANVLTF. The CDR3, as DNA: TGCGCCAGCAGCGCTTTCGGTCGGGGGGCCAACGTCCTGACTTTC.

There are a few counts of this clonotype. V usage is TRBV27 and J usage is TRBJ2-1; the match to TRBD2 covers 16 bases. This CDR3 contains 16 residues. The ends lost 7 bases at V and 9 bases at J; junction bases unmatched: 9. The germline CDR1 and CDR2 sequences are MNHEY and SMNVEV (reference sequence). CDR3 sequence: CASTKGLAGGPVEQFF. CDR3 coding DNA: TGTGCCAGCACCAAGGGACTAGCGGGAGGGCCTGTTGAGCAGTTCTTC.

The chain has TRBV27 and TRBJ2-7, with D maybe TRBD2 (7 bases). The CDR3 has 15 residues. CDR1 is MNHEY and CDR2 is SMNVEV in the germline V gene (reference sequence). V lost 3 bases, J lost 2 bases, and 14 bases lay in between. The CDR3 sequence is CASSFGGAGTYEQYF. CDR3 nucleotides: TGTGCCAGCAGTTTTGGGGGGGCGGGAACCTACGAGCAGTACTTC.

This clonotype has a handful of counts. The gene calls are TRBV20-1 and TRBJ2-1, with 8 nucleotides matching TRBD2. The CDR3 sequence is 14 residues long. CDR1 and CDR2 (germline): DFQATT, SNEGSKA (reference sequence). J lost 6 bases, V lost 8 bases, and 12 bases had no gene match. In DNA form, the CDR3 reads TGCAGTTCCTCCCCTAGCGGGCCCAGCAATGAGCAGTTCTTC. Amino acid sequence: CSSSPSGPSNEQFF.

The chain combines TRBV9 with TRBJ2-5, with a tentative D call TRBD1 (6 bases). The V gene lost 4 bases and the J gene lost 2 bases, with 15 bases spanning the gap. The germline CDR1 and CDR2 sequences are SGDLS and YYNGEE. This CDR3 is built from 15 residues. In nucleotides, the CDR3 is TGTGCCAGCAGCATCAGACAGGCGGGTCAAGAGACCCAGTACTTC. Translation gives CASSIRQAGQETQYF.

Concerning this clonotype itself: Germline and junction disagree at one end, which may indicate a read error. V usage is TRBV29-1 and J usage is TRBJ2-5, with no clear D. Germline V gene lookup returns CDR1 SQVTM and CDR2 ANQGSEA. This CDR3 contains 13 residues. The CDR3, as DNA: TGCAGCGTTGATTGGGCCAGCCAAGAGACCCGGTACTTC. This encodes CSVDWASQETRYF.

This chain uses TRBV12-3 or TRBV12-4 with TRBJ2-7; D perhaps matches TRBD1 (5 bases). This CDR3 contains 13 residues. Trimming removed 2 bases at V and 3 bases at J, with 8 bases between. CDR3 DNA: TGTGCCAGCAGTTTACAGGGTTTCTACGAGCAGTACTTC. Translated: CASSLQGFYEQYF.

This clonotype has ten or more counts. The CDR3 DNA sequence: TGTGCCAGCAGCCCGGGACTTTCGTATGGGAATGAGCAGTTCTTC. It codes for CASSPGLSYGNEQFF. The rearrangement links TRBV3-1 to TRBJ2-1, with D possibly being TRBD2 (6 bases). The CDR3 totals 15 residues. The germline V gene has CDR1 LGHDT and CDR2 YNNKEL (reference sequence). Trimming shortened V by 4 bases and J by 7 bases, and 17 bases separated the two germline ends.

The gene calls are TRBV18 and TRBJ2-1, with a weak D call TRBD2 (6 bases). CDR3 size: 13 residues. With 8 bases removed from V and 9 bases from J, the gap between germline ends came to 17 bases. The germline V gene encodes CDR1 KGHSH and CDR2 LQKENI. This CDR3 is CASLPNRDSEQFF. The CDR3, as DNA: TGTGCCAGCCTGCCTAACCGGGACTCTGAGCAGTTCTTC.

With respect to this clonotype: The junction departs from germline at one end; a sequencing error may be responsible. The V and J genes are TRBV4-3 and TRBJ2-7; D is perhaps TRBD1 or TRBD2 (5 bases each). CDR1 and CDR2 from the germline V gene are LGHNA and YSLEER. This CDR3 has 15 residues. CDR3 sequence: CAGSQDAGSSYEQYF. CDR3 nucleotides: TGCGCCGGCAGCCAAGATGCAGGGAGCTCCTACGAGCAGTACTTC.

A remark on this clonotype: A much more abundant neighbour one base away suggests this may be a read error. J is TRBJ1-5 and V is TRBV29-1; 8 bases map to TRBD1. The CDR3 spans 14 residues. Germline V gene sequence: CDR1 SQVTM, CDR2 ANQGSEA. With 6 bases clipped from V and 3 bases from J, the junction kept 7 bases outside the gene matches. CDR3 nucleotide sequence: TGCAGCGTCAGCGGGACAGGCACCAATCAGCCCCAGCATTTT. Encoded protein: CSVSGTGTNQPQHF.

This clonotype was seen a few times. This sequence joins TRBV7-2 and TRBJ2-1; D is unclear. The V gene's germline CDR1 is SGHTA and CDR2 FQGNSA. The CDR3 loop spans 12 amino acids. Trimming took 1 base from V and 9 from J, leaving 7 bases between them. In DNA form, the CDR3 reads TGTGCCAGCAGCTTAGAATTGGGTGAGCAGTTCTTC. Translation: CASSLELGEQFF.

The CDR3 nucleotides are TGTGCCATCAGTGAAGTATCGTACGAGCAGTACTTC. It is translated as CAISEVSYEQYF. This chain uses TRBV10-3 with TRBJ2-7, with D unclear. Germline V gene data show CDR1 as ENHRY and CDR2 as SYGVKD. The CDR3 runs to 12 residues. The V gene lost 3 bases and the J gene lost 4 bases, with 7 bases spanning the gap.

The gene calls are TRBV6-2 or TRBV6-3 and TRBJ2-5; maybe TRBD2 (6 bases). V gave up 0 bases and J gave up 5 bases, with 13 bases separating them. CDR1 and CDR2 (germline): MNHEY, SVGEGT. The CDR3 sequence is 15 residues long. CDR3 nucleotide sequence: TGTGCCAGCAGTTACTCCGGGGGAAGAGTTGAGACCCAGTACTTC. Translation: CASSYSGGRVETQYF.

This clonotype was counted at least ten times. V and J are TRBV5-5 and TRBJ2-7, with 7 bases aligning to TRBD1. V was pared by 1 base and J by 3 bases, with 10 bases of the junction left unmatched. The CDR3 has 16 amino acids. Germline loops: CDR1 SGHKS, CDR2 YYEKEE (reference sequence). As DNA, the CDR3 is TGTGCCAGCAGCTTGCTTAGCCGGGGACAGAGCTACGAGCAGTACTTC. It yields the protein CASSLLSRGQSYEQYF.

This clonotype showed up just a few times. The CDR3 sequence: CSAKGKGLAGGGSSYEQYF. Here the CDR3 DNA reads TGCAGTGCTAAAGGCAAAGGACTAGCGGGAGGAGGGAGCTCCTACGAGCAGTACTTC. The gene calls are TRBV20-1 and TRBJ2-7, with 14 bases fitting TRBD2. Germline V gives CDR1 DFQATT, CDR2 SNEGSKA (reference sequence). CDR3 length: 19 amino acids. The J segment lost 0 bases and the V segment lost 4 bases, leaving 14 bases of the junction unmatched.

This clonotype was counted a few times. One end of the junction varies from germline; a read error may be responsible. The V gene is TRBV10-3, the J gene TRBJ2-3; TRBD1 aligns across 7 bases. CDR3 length equals 15 residues. CDR1 and CDR2 from the germline V gene are ENHRY and SYGVKD. The CDR3 bases are TGTACCATCAGTGATTCTACAGGGGCCACAGATACGCAGTATTTT. Residues: CTISDSTGATDTQYF.

Ten or more counts support this clonotype. The gene calls are TRBV3-1 and TRBJ2-3, with a tentative D call TRBD2 (6 bases). Trimming stripped 4 bases from V and 2 bases from J, with 13 bases between. CDR1 is LGHDT and CDR2 is YNNKEL in the germline V gene (reference sequence). This CDR3 is built from 15 residues. CDR3 DNA sequence: TGTGCCAGCAGCCCTTGGGGCGGGAACACAGATACGCAGTATTTT. This encodes CASSPWGGNTDTQYF.

This clonotype has a count of ten or more. The chain has TRBV29-1 and TRBJ2-7; D unresolved. The CDR3 is 12 residues long. Germline V CDR1 and CDR2: SQVTM, ANQGSEA. V was trimmed by 4 bases and J by 2 bases, leaving 9 bases between them. The CDR3 nucleotides are TGCAGCGTTGGGGTCAGCACCTACGAGCAGTACTTC. Protein: CSVGVSTYEQYF.

The V call is TRBV10-3, the J call TRBJ2-5; the match to TRBD2 covers 10 bases. Germline V gene lookup returns CDR1 ENHRY and CDR2 SYGVKD. The CDR3 length is 13 residues. The V segment lost 3 bases and the J segment 9 bases; nucleotides outside the gene matches: 4. The CDR3 sequence: CAISDPGLAAQYF. The CDR3 nucleotides are TGTGCCATCAGTGACCCCGGACTAGCGGCCCAGTACTTC.

This chain links TRBV29-1 with TRBJ1-1; D unresolved. Germline CDR1 SQVTM, CDR2 ANQGSEA. This CDR3 has 14 amino acids. Between the trimmed V and J ends, which lost 4 bases and 0 bases, there was a span of 12 bases. The CDR3 loop is CSVVRALMNTEAFF. For the CDR3, the DNA is TGCAGCGTTGTGAGGGCGTTGATGAACACTGAAGCTTTCTTT.

The chain has TRBV20-1 and TRBJ2-1, with 8 bases fitting TRBD1. CDR3 length: 15 residues. CDR1 and CDR2 from the germline V gene are DFQATT and SNEGSKA (reference sequence). With V trimmed by 0 bases and J by 12 bases, 13 bases remained unmatched. The DNA for the CDR3 is TGCAGTGCTAGAGACTTCGACGGACAGGGTAAGGGGCAGTTCTTC. This translates into CSARDFDGQGKGQFF.

The chain combines TRBV30 with TRBJ1-1; a weak D match, TRBD1 (6 bases). The CDR3 length is 13 residues. V was clipped by 5 bases and J by 1 base, with 11 bases between them. Germline V gene data show CDR1 as GTSNPN and CDR2 as SVGIG (reference sequence). CDR3 nucleotides: TGTGCCTGGGGCACAGGGAAGAACACTGAAGCTTTCTTT. Protein product: CAWGTGKNTEAFF.

As concerns this clonotype: A much larger clonotype is one base distant, so this may be a read error. V gene TRBV29-1 combines with J gene TRBJ2-5, with 7 bases fitting TRBD2. The V segment lost 6 bases and the J segment 11 bases; nucleotides outside the gene matches: 24. Germline assignment: CDR1 SQVTM and CDR2 ANQGSEA. The CDR3 runs to 16 residues. The CDR3 here is CSVNPAVGGSFNEQYF. The CDR3 DNA follows: TGCAGCGTGAACCCTGCGGTGGGCGGGAGTTTTAATGAGCAGTACTTC. The whole variable domain, remainder taken from reference TRBV29-1 and TRBJ2-5, is SAVISQKPSRDICQRGTSLTIQCQVDSQVTMMFWYRQQPGQSLTLIATANQGSEATYESGFVIDKFPISRPNLTFSTLTVSNMSPEDSSIYLCSVNPAVGGSFNEQYFGPGTRLLVL.

With regard to this clonotype: A much bigger clone sits one base away, suggesting this may be a read error. The chain carries TRBV6-2 or TRBV6-3 and TRBJ2-1, with D possibly being TRBD2 (5 bases). Germline V CDR1 and CDR2: MNHEY, SVGEGT. With 5 bases removed from V and 10 bases from J, the gap between germline ends came to 15 bases. This CDR3 has 13 residues. CDR3 bases: TGTGCCAGCAGTATAGGGAGTTACTACGAGCAGTTCTTC. Translating it yields CASSIGSYYEQFF.

The chain combines TRBV7-2 with TRBJ2-5, with 11 bases matching TRBD2. CDR1 SGHTA and CDR2 FQGNSA come from the germline V gene. The CDR3 contains 15 residues. The V segment lost 1 base and the J segment 11 bases; nucleotides outside the gene matches: 9. CDR3 DNA: TGTGCCAGCAGCTTAGATGGGACTAGCGGATATGGGCAGTACTTC. This gives the protein CASSLDGTSGYGQYF.

In this sample, this clonotype turned up many times. This chain joins TRBV9 and TRBJ1-1; D unresolved. The germline V gene encodes CDR1 SGDLS and CDR2 YYNGEE. V was cut by 4 bases and J by 2 bases, with 12 bases left in between. The CDR3 has 14 amino acids. In DNA form, the CDR3 reads TGTGCCAGCAGCCCACAAGGGTCCAACACTGAAGCTTTCTTT. It is translated as CASSPQGSNTEAFF.

This clonotype has more than one count but fewer than ten. The chain uses TRBV28 and TRBJ2-5; 11 nucleotides line up with TRBD2. Germline CDR1 reads MDHEN; CDR2 reads SYDVKM. The V segment lost 6 bases and the J segment 5 bases; nucleotides outside the gene matches: 8. This CDR3 is 15 amino acids long. The CDR3 DNA reads as TGTGCCAGCAGCCTCCTAGCGGGAGGAGGGGAGACCCAGTACTTC. Translating it yields CASSLLAGGGETQYF. The complete variable domain, with remaining parts taken from reference TRBV28 and TRBJ2-5, reads DVKVTQSSRYLVKRTGEKVFLECVQDMDHENMFWYRQDPGLGLRLIYFSYDVKMKEKGDIPEGYSVSREKKERFSLILESASTNQTSMYLCASSLLAGGGETQYFGPGTRLLVL.

This chain connects TRBV7-2 to TRBJ2-1; D call uncertain. The germline V gene has CDR1 SGHTA and CDR2 FQGNSA. The CDR3 is 16 residues long. Trimming cost V 1 base and J 0 bases, with 10 bases left between them. The CDR3 nucleotides read TGTGCCAGCAGCTTAGGGTGGGAAGTCTCCTACAATGAGCAGTTCTTC. Translating it yields CASSLGWEVSYNEQFF.

CDR3 DNA: TGTGCCAGCAGAAACTCCCTTAGCGGGGCTGGCACAGATACGCAGTATTTT. Its protein is CASRNSLSGAGTDTQYF. The V and J genes are TRBV6-5 and TRBJ2-3; 8 nucleotides match TRBD2. V lost 6 bases, J lost 1 base, and 12 bases stayed unmatched. CDR1 and CDR2 (germline): MNHEY, SVGAGI. This CDR3 spans 17 amino acids.